This passage covers 7 T cell receptor beta chains from one sample sequenced in a study of control samples from healthy donors and cancer patients. Repertoires were generated with immunoSEQ multiplex PCR, while TCRdb's copy carries only in-frame clones and drops some. Of about 120,000 clones listed, roughly nine tenths were seen once; the top ten hold almost 40%. Specimen: blood. Every receptor here comes from a man between 45 and 60 years old in good health.

V usage is TRBV7-2 and J usage is TRBJ1-6, with a weak D call TRBD1 (6 bases). The CDR3 runs 15 residues. Looked up from germline, CDR1 is SGHTA and CDR2 is FQGNSA. Trimming left V 4 bases short and J 9 bases short, with 16 bases between. The chain's CDR3 is CASSSLQGLSSPLHF. DNA for the CDR3: TGTGCCAGCAGCTCCCTACAGGGTCTGAGTTCACCCCTCCACTTT. Looking up the rest from reference TRBV7-2 and TRBJ1-6 gives the full variable domain: GAGVSQSPSNKVTEKGKDVELRCDPISGHTALYWYRQSLGQGLEFLIYFQGNSAPDKSGLPSDRFSAERTGGSVSTLTIQRTQQEDSAVYLCASSSLQGLSSPLHFGNGTRLTVT.

Note on this clone: Other nucleotide sequences from this sample produce the same CDR3. This chain uses TRBV5-1 with TRBJ2-2; 9 bases agree with TRBD1. Trimming cost V 3 bases and J 4 bases; bases outside gene matches: 4. Germline assignment: CDR1 SGHRS and CDR2 YFSETQ. The CDR3 covers 15 residues. The CDR3 protein is CASSSGQGSTGELFF. In DNA form, the CDR3 reads TGCGCCAGCAGCTCTGGACAGGGGAGCACCGGGGAGCTGTTTTTT.

The chain employs TRBV15 and TRBJ1-5; D not certain. Germline CDR1 and CDR2: LNHNV and YYDKDF (reference sequence). Trimming stripped 3 bases from V and 7 bases from J, with 19 bases between. The CDR3 covers 16 residues. The chain's CDR3 is CATSRPTRRREQPQHF. DNA of the CDR3: TGTGCCACCAGCAGGCCGACGCGTAGGAGGGAACAGCCCCAGCATTTT.

This chain connects TRBV12-5 to TRBJ1-2; 7 nucleotides agree with TRBD1. Germline lookup yields CDR1 LGHNT and CDR2 FRNRAP. The ends lost 0 bases at V and 7 bases at J; junction bases unmatched: 5. The CDR3 runs 14 residues. The CDR3 region has the DNA TGTGCTAGTGGTTTGGTACAGGGGCTCACTGGCTACACCTTC. Encoded protein: CASGLVQGLTGYTF.

The V and J genes are TRBV14 and TRBJ1-6, with a tentative D call TRBD1 (5 bases). The germline gives CDR1 SGHDN, CDR2 FVKESK. V dropped 5 bases and J dropped 6 bases, with 11 bases sitting between them. This CDR3 spans 14 amino acids. This CDR3 is CASSLTGGNSPLHF. CDR3 sequence (DNA): TGTGCCAGCAGCTTGACTGGGGGTAATTCACCCCTCCACTTT.

This clone came up once. The chain recombines TRBV11-2 with TRBJ2-1; D remains unclear. CDR3 size: 16 residues. CDR1 is SGHAT and CDR2 is FQNNGV in the germline V gene. Trimming cost V 3 bases and J 4 bases, with 16 bases left between them. The CDR3 protein is CASSLFPLQLYNEQFF. As DNA, the CDR3 is TGTGCCAGCAGCTTGTTCCCCCTTCAACTTTACAATGAGCAGTTCTTC.

The chain uses TRBV10-3 and TRBJ1-5; 7 nucleotides line up with TRBD1. Germline CDR1 reads ENHRY; CDR2 reads SYGVKD. The CDR3 extends over 14 amino acids. The V segment lost 4 bases and the J segment 5 bases; nucleotides outside the gene matches: 5. CDR3 sequence (DNA): TGTGCCATCAGTGCATCAGGGGGGGATCAGCCCCAGCATTTT. This encodes CAISASGGDQPQHF.